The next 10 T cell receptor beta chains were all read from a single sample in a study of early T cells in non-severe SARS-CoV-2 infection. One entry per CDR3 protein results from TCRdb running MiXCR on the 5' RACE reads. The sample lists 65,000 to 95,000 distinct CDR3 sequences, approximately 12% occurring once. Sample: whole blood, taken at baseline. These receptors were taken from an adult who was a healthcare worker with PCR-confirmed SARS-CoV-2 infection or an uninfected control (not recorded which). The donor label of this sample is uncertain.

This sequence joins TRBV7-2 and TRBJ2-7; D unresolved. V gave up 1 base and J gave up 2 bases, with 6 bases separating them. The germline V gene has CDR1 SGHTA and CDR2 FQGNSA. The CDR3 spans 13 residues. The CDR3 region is CASSLVQTYEQYF. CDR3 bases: TGTGCCAGCAGCTTAGTGCAGACCTACGAGCAGTACTTC.

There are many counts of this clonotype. CDR3: CASSLQGQGYNEQFF. CDR3 DNA: TGCGCCAGCAGCTTGCAGGGACAGGGCTACAATGAGCAGTTCTTC. The chain recombines TRBV5-1 with TRBJ2-1; TRBD1 aligns across 9 bases. Trimming at V came to 1 base and at J to 3 bases, leaving 2 bases not matched to a gene. From germline, CDR1 is SGHRS and CDR2 YFSETQ. The CDR3 is 15 amino acids.

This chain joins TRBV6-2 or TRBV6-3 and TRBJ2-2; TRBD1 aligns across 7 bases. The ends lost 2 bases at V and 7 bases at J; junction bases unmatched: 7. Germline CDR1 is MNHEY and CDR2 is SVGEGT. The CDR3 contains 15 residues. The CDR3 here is CASSYVAGGFGELFF. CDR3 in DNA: TGTGCCAGCAGTTACGTGGCAGGGGGATTCGGGGAGCTGTTTTTT.

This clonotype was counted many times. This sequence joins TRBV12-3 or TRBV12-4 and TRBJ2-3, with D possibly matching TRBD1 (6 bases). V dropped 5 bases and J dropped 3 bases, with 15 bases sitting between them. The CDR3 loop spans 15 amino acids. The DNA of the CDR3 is TGTGCCAGCAGTCCCAGGGGTGTGCAGACAGATACGCAGTATTTT. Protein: CASSPRGVQTDTQYF.

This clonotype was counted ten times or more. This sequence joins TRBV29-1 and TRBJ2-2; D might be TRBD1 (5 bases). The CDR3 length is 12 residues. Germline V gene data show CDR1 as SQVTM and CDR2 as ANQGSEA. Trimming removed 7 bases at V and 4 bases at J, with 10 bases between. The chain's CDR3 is CSAFQGTGELFF. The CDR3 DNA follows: TGCAGCGCATTCCAGGGCACCGGGGAGCTGTTTTTT.

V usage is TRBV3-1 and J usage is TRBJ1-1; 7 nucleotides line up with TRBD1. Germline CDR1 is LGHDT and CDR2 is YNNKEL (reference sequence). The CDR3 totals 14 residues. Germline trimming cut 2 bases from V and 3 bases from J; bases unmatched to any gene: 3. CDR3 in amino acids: CASSQRQGDTEAFF. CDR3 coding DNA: TGTGCCAGCAGCCAACGACAGGGAGACACTGAAGCTTTCTTT.

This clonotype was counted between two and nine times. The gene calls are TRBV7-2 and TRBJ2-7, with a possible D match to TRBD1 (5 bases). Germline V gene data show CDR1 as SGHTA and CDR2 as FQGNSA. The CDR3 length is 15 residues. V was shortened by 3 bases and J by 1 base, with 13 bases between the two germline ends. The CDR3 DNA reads TGTGCCAGCAGCTTTTCTCCGACAGAATCCTACGAGCAGTACTTC. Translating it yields CASSFSPTESYEQYF.

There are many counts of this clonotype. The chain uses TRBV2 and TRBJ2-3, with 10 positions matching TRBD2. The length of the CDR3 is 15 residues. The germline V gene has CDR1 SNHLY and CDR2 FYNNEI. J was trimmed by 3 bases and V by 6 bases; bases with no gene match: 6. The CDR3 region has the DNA TGTGCCAGCAGCGAGCGGGGGGGATTTACAGATACGCAGTATTTT. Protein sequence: CASSERGGFTDTQYF.

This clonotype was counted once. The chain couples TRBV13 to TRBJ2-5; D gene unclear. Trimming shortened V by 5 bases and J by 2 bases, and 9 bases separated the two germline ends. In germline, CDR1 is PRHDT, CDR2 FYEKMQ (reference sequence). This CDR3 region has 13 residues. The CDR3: CASSHGRQETQYF. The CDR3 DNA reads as TGTGCCAGCAGCCACGGGCGTCAAGAGACCCAGTACTTC.

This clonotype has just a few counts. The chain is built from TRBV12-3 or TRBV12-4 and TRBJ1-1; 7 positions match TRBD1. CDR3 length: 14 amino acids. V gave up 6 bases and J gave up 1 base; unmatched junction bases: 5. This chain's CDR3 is CASSDRVGNTEAFF. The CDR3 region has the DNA TGTGCCAGCAGCGACAGGGTGGGGAACACTGAAGCTTTCTTT.